This T cell receptor beta chain was found in a study of lymphopenia after photon versus proton radiotherapy. The V and J ends lost 4 bases and 12 bases respectively, with 22 bases between them. From germline, CDR1 is MDHEN and CDR2 SYDVKM. This CDR3 comprises 15 residues. Sequenced by immunoSEQ multiplex PCR; TCRdb stores in-frame clones only, minus some. Of about 160,000 clones in the sample, roughly nine tenths were seen once. Study-wide findings and caveats: After lymphocyte nadir, photon-treated repertoires showed oligoclonal expansion, especially CD8+ Temra. Better survival with proton therapy was suggested as possible, not demonstrated.

In regard to this clone: Its target is unknown.

The sample was peripheral blood, taken from a patient treated with photon-based radiotherapy. V gene TRBV28 combines with J gene TRBJ1-3, with D perhaps TRBD1 (5 bases). The TCR was taken from a man aged 50-59 years with gastric cancer. CDR3 sequence (DNA): TGTGCCAGCAGTTCCCAGGGACGGGGGAATCAAGGCATATATTTT. The encoded protein is CASSSQGRGNQGIYF. The variable domain in full, completed from reference TRBV28 and TRBJ1-3, reads DVKVTQSSRYLVKRTGEKVFLECVQDMDHENMFWYRQDPGLGLRLIYFSYDVKMKEKGDIPEGYSVSREKKERFSLILESASTNQTSMYLCASSSQGRGNQGIYFGEGSWLTVV.